This entry describes one TCR beta chain. The study based diagnoses on clinical symptoms, serum thyroxine and TRAb, thyroid ultrasound and orbital computed tomography. These data are taken from a study of T cells in Graves' hyperthyroidism and ophthalmopathy. About the study: Staff took peripheral blood when the initial diagnosis was made, before any treatment began.

It was RNA transcripts that yielded the amplified TCR beta CDR3 regions. Using the HTBI primer set, a first-round RT-PCR was run on the TCR CDR3. Using its own MiXCR run on the multiplex PCR reads, TCRdb lists one record per CDR3 protein. Of about 320,000 distinct CDR3 sequences detected, approximately 16% appear once; the ten largest clones hold around 33%. Trimming shortened V by 1 base and J by 5 bases, and 17 bases separated the two germline ends. Germline lookup yields CDR1 DFQATT and CDR2 SNEGSKA (reference sequence). CDR3 size: 15 residues. The clonotype comes from a man aged 25 to 45 with Graves' hyperthyroidism. The V and J genes are TRBV20-1 and TRBJ1-2, with D maybe TRBD1 (5 bases). Input material: blood. This CDR3 reads CSARAPSTGEYGYTF. The CDR3 region has the DNA TGCAGTGCTAGAGCGCCTAGTACGGGGGAATATGGCTACACCTTC.